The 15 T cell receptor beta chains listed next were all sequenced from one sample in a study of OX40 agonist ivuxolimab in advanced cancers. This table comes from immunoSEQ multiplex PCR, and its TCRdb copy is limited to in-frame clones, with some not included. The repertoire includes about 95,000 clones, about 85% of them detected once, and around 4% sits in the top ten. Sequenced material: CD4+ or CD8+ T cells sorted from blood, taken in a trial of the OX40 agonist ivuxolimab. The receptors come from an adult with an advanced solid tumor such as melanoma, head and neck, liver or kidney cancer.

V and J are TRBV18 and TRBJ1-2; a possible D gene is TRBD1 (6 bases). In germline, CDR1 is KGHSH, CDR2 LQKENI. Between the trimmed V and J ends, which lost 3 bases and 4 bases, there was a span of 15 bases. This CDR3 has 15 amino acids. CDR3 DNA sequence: TGTGCCAGCTCACCTGAGACAGGTGATATCTATGGCTACACCTTC. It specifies CASSPETGDIYGYTF.

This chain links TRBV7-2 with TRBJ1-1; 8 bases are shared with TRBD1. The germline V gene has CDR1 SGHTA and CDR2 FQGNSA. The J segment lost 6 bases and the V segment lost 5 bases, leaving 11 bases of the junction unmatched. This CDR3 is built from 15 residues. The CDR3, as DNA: TGTGCCAGCAGCCTACAGACAGGGGAAGGCTCTGAAGCTTTCTTT. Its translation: CASSLQTGEGSEAFF.

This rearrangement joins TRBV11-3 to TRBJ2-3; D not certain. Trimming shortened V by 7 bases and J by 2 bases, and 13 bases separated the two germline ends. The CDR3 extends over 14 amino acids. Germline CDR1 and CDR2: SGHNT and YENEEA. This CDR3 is CASTLYPTTDTQYF. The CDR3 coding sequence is TGTGCCAGCACCCTATACCCGACCACAGATACGCAGTATTTT. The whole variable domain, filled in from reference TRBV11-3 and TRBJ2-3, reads EAGVVQSPRYKIIEKKQPVAFWCNPISGHNTLYWYLQNLGQGPELLIRYENEEAVDDSQLPKDRFSAERLKGVDSTLKIQPAELGDSAVYLCASTLYPTTDTQYFGPGTRLTVL.

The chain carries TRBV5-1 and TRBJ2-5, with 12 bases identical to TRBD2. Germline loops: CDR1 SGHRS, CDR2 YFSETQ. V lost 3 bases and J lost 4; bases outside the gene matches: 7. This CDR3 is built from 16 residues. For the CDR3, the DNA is TGCGCCAGCAGCTCCCTAGCGGGAGGGCTATTAGAGACCCAGTACTTC. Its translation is CASSSLAGGLLETQYF.

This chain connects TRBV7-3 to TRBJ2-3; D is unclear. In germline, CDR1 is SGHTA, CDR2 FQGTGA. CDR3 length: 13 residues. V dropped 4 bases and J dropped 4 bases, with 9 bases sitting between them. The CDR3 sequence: CASSSRLADTQYF. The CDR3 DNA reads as TGTGCCAGCAGCTCGAGATTGGCAGATACGCAGTATTTT.

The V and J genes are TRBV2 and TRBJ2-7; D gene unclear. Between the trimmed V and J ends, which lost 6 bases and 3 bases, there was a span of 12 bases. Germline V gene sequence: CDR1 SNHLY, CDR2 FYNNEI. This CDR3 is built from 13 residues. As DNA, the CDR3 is TGTGCCAGCAGACGGCCACTCTTCTACGAGCAGTACTTC. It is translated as CASRRPLFYEQYF.

In DNA, the CDR3 is TGTGCCTGGAGTGTACAGGGGAATCAGCCCCAGCATTTT. Its translation is CAWSVQGNQPQHF. The V call is TRBV30, the J call TRBJ1-5; 7 bases are a match to TRBD1. The V gene's germline CDR1 is GTSNPN and CDR2 SVGIG (reference sequence). V was pared by 0 bases and J by 4 bases, with 0 bases of the junction left unmatched. There are 13 residues in the CDR3.

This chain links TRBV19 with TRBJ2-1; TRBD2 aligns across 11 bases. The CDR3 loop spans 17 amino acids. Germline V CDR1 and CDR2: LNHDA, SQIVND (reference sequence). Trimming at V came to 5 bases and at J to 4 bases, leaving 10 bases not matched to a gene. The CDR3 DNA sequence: TGTGCCAGTAGTCCCGTGTTTTTAGCGGGAGGGTACAATGAGCAGTTCTTC. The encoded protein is CASSPVFLAGGYNEQFF.

CDR3 sequence: CASSLTGGSNTEAFF. The CDR3 region has the DNA TGCGCCAGCAGCTTAACAGGGGGCAGCAACACTGAAGCTTTCTTT. The chain couples TRBV5-1 to TRBJ1-1; TRBD1 matches 9 bases. The CDR3 has 15 amino acids. Germline V gene data show CDR1 as SGHRS and CDR2 as YFSETQ. Losses at the gene ends were 2 bases for V and 2 bases for J; bases not matched to a gene: 4.

The CDR3 region has the DNA TGCGCCAGCAGCCAAGATGTTGAAAGGTCCCTGGGCGGGGAGCTGTTTTTT. Translation gives CASSQDVERSLGGELFF. J is TRBJ2-2 and V is TRBV4-1; no clear D gene. The germline V gene encodes CDR1 MGHRA and CDR2 YSYEKL. The V end lost 0 bases, the J end lost 7 bases, and 18 bases lay between the germline ends. The CDR3 loop spans 17 amino acids.

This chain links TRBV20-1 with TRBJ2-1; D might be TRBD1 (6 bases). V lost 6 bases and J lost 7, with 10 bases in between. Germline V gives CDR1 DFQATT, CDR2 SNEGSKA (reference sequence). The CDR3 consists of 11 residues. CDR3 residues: CSAYRENEQFF. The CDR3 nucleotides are TGCAGTGCGTACAGGGAGAATGAGCAGTTCTTC.

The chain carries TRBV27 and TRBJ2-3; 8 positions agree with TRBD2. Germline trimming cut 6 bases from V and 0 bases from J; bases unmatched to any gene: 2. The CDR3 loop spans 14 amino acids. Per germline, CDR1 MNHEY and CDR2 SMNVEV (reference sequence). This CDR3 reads CASRLAVSTDTQYF. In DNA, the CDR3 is TGTGCCAGCAGACTAGCGGTTAGCACAGATACGCAGTATTTT.

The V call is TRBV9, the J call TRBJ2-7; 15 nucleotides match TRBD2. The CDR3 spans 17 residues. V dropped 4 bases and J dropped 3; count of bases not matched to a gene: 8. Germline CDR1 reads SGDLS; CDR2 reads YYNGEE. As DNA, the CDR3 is TGTGCCAGCAGCCCAGGACTAGCGGGAGGGCGTTTCTACGAGCAGTACTTC. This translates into CASSPGLAGGRFYEQYF. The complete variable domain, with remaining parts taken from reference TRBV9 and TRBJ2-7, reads DSGVTQTPKHLITATGQRVTLRCSPRSGDLSVYWYQQSLDQGLQFLIQYYNGEERAKGNILERFSAQQFPDLHSELNLSSLELGDSALYFCASSPGLAGGRFYEQYFGPGTRLTVT.

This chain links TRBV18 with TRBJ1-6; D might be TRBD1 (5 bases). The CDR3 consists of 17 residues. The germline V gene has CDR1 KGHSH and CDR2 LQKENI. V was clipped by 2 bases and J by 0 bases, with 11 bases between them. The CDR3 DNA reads TGTGCCAGCTCACCAACCGCCCAGGGCTCCTATAATTCACCCCTCCACTTT. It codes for CASSPTAQGSYNSPLHF.

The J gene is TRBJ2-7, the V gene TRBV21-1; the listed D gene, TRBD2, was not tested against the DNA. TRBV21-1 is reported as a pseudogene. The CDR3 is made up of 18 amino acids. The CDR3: CASSKVWREASKPYEQYF. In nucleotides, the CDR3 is TGTGCCAGCAGCAAAGTGTGGCGGGAGGCTTCAAAACCCTACGAGCAGTACTTC.